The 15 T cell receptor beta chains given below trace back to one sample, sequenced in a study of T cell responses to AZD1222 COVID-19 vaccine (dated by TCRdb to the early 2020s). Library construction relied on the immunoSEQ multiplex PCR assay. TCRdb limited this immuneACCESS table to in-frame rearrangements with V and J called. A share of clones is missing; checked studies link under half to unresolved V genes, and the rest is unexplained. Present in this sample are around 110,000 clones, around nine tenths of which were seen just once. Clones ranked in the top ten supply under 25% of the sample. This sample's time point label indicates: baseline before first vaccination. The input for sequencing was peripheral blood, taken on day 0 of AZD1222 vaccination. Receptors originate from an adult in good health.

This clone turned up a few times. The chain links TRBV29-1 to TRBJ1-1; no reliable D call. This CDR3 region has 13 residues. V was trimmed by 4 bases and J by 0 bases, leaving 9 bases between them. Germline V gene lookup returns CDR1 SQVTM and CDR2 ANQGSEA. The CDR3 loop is CSVGRELNTEAFF. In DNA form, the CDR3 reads TGCAGCGTTGGGCGGGAGTTGAACACTGAAGCTTTCTTT. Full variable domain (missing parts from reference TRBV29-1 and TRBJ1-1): SAVISQKPSRDICQRGTSLTIQCQVDSQVTMMFWYRQQPGQSLTLIATANQGSEATYESGFVIDKFPISRPNLTFSTLTVSNMSPEDSSIYLCSVGRELNTEAFFGQGTRLTVV.

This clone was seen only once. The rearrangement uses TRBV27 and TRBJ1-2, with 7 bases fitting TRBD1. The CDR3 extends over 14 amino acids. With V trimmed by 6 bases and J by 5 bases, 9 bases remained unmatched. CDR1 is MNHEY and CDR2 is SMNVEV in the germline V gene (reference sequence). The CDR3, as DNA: TGTGCCAGCAGACCTCGGGACAGAGAATATGGCTACACCTTC. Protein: CASRPRDREYGYTF.

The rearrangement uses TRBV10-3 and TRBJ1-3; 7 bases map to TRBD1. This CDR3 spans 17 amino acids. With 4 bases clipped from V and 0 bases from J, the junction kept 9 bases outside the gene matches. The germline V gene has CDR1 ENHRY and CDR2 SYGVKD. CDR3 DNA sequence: TGTGCCATCAGTGGAGGGGTTGGACAGGTCTCTGGAAACACCATATATTTT. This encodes CAISGGVGQVSGNTIYF.

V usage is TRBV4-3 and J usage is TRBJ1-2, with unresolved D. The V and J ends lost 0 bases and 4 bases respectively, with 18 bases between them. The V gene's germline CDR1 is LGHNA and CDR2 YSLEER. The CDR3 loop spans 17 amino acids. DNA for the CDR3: TGCGCCAGCAGCCAAGAAAGGTCTCGGGAGCGAGGCTATGGCTACACCTTC. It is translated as CASSQERSRERGYGYTF.

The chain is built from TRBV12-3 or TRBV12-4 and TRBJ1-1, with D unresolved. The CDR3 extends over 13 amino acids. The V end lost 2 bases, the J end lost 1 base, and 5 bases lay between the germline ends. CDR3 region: CASSLPGNTEAFF. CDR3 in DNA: TGTGCCAGCAGTTTACCAGGGAACACTGAAGCTTTCTTT.

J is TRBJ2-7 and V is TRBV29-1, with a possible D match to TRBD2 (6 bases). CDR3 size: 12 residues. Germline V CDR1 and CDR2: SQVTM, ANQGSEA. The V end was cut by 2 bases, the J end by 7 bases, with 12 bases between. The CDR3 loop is CSVEFGGEEQYF. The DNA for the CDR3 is TGCAGCGTTGAATTTGGAGGGGAGGAGCAGTACTTC.

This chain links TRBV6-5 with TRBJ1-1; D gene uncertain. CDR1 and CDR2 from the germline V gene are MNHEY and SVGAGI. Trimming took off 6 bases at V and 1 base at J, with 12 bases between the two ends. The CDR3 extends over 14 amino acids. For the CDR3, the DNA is TGTGCCAGCAGGAGGGCGGGAGAGAACACTGAAGCTTTCTTT. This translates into CASRRAGENTEAFF.

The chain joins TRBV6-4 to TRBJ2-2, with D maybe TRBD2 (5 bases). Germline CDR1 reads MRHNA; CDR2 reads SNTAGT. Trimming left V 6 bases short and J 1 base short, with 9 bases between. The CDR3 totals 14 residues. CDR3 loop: CASRLEVNTGELFF. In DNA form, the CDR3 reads TGTGCCAGCAGACTGGAGGTGAACACCGGGGAGCTGTTTTTT.

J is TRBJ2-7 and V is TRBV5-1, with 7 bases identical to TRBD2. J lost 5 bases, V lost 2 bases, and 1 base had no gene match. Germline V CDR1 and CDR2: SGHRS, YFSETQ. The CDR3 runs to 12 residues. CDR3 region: CASSFGGDEQYF. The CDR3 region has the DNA TGCGCCAGCAGCTTTGGGGGGGACGAGCAGTACTTC.

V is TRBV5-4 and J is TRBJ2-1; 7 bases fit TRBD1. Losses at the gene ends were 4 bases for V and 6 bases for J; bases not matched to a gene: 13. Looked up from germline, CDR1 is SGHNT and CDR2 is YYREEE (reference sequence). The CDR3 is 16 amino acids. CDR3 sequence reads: CASSRTGQRVANEQFF. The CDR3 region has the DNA TGTGCCAGCAGCCGGACGGGACAGCGCGTTGCCAATGAGCAGTTCTTC.

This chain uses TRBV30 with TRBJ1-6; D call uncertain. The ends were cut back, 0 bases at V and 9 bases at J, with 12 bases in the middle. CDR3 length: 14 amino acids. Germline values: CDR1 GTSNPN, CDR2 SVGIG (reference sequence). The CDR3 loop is CAWSVTGHGSPLHF. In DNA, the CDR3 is TGTGCCTGGAGTGTAACCGGGCATGGTTCACCCCTCCACTTT.

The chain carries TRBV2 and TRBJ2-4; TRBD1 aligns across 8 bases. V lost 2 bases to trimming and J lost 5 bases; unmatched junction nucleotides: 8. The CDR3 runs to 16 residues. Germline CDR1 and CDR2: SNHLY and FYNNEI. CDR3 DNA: TGTGCCAGCAGTGAACTGACCGGGACAGGAGAAAACATTCAGTACTTC. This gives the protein CASSELTGTGENIQYF.

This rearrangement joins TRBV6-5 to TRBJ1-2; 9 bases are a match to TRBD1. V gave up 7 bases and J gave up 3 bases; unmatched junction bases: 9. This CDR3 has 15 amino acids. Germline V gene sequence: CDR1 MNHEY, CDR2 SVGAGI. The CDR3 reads CASTPGTGIDYGYTF. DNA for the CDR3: TGTGCCAGCACCCCGGGGACAGGGATCGACTATGGCTACACCTTC.

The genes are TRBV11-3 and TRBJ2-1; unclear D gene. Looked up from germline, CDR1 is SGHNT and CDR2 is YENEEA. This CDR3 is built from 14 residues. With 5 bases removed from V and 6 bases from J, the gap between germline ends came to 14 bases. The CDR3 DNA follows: TGTGCCAGCAGCCTCAACGGGCCGTCCAATGAGCAGTTCTTC. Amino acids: CASSLNGPSNEQFF.

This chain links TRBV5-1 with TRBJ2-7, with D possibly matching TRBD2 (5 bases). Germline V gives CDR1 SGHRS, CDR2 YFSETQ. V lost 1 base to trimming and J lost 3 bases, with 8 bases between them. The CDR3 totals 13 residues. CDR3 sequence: CASSLLADYEQYF. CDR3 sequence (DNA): TGCGCCAGCAGCTTGCTAGCCGACTACGAGCAGTACTTC.